The 21 T cell receptor beta chains below come from one sample, sequenced in a study of early stage breast cancer tumors. Only in-frame clones appear in the TCRdb table, and some are missing; sequencing was by immunoSEQ multiplex PCR. The table records approximately 6,400 clones, 78% of them present only once. Source material: normal breast tissue next to the tumor. The receptor source for this set is a person between 65 and 80 years old with breast cancer.

The chain has TRBV7-2 and TRBJ2-4, with D unresolved. The CDR3 is 14 residues long. Per the germline V gene, CDR1 is SGHTA and CDR2 is FQGNSA. Deletions cut 1 base from V and 4 bases from J, with 8 bases between. The CDR3 DNA follows: TGTGCCAGCAGCTTAGTGCCTGAGAAAAACATTCAGTACTTC. Translated, it gives CASSLVPEKNIQYF.

CDR3 region: CASSQGQVGVDTQYF. CDR3 sequence (DNA): TGTGCCAGCAGCCAAGGACAGGTGGGAGTGGATACGCAGTATTTT. The chain has TRBV11-2 and TRBJ2-3, with 7 bases lining up with TRBD1. V gave up 5 bases and J gave up 6 bases; unmatched junction bases: 11. The length of the CDR3 is 15 residues. Germline CDR1 SGHAT, CDR2 FQNNGV.

This clone has just a few counts. The chain combines TRBV18 with TRBJ2-7, with D possibly being TRBD1 (6 bases). Germline lookup yields CDR1 KGHSH and CDR2 LQKENI. This CDR3 contains 14 residues. V lost 6 bases and J lost 4, with 16 bases in between. CDR3 residues: CASSPGWDTYEQYF. The CDR3 nucleotides are TGTGCCAGCTCCCCCGGCTGGGACACTTACGAGCAGTACTTC.

The chain has TRBV11-2 and TRBJ2-3; the match to TRBD2 covers 9 bases. Germline CDR1 is SGHAT and CDR2 is FQNNGV. The trim removed 0 bases at V and 2 bases at J, leaving 3 bases unmatched. This CDR3 spans 16 amino acids. The CDR3 DNA sequence: TGTGCCAGCAGCTTAGATGGCGGGAGGGCCACAGATACGCAGTATTTT. Protein sequence: CASSLDGGRATDTQYF.

The chain couples TRBV5-1 to TRBJ2-5; no definite D call. The germline V gene has CDR1 SGHRS and CDR2 YFSETQ. The CDR3 contains 14 residues. V shed 2 bases and J shed 3 bases, with 11 bases lying between them. The DNA for the CDR3 is TGCGCCAGCAGCTTTCAGGTTGGCGAAGAGACCCAGTACTTC. Translating gives CASSFQVGEETQYF.

This chain links TRBV5-1 with TRBJ1-1, with D tentatively TRBD1 (5 bases). The germline V and J ends were trimmed by 2 bases and 11 bases, with 22 bases remaining between them. This CDR3 has 15 amino acids. The germline V gene encodes CDR1 SGHRS and CDR2 YFSETQ. The CDR3 reads CASSLSNWGEMSAFF. In nucleotides, the CDR3 is TGCGCCAGCAGCTTATCTAACTGGGGGGAAATGAGTGCTTTCTTT.

The chain employs TRBV5-6 and TRBJ2-7; the match to TRBD1 covers 9 bases. CDR3 size: 14 residues. Germline V gives CDR1 SGHDT, CDR2 YYEEEE. J gave up 4 bases and V 6 bases, and 8 bases lay outside the gene matches. For the CDR3, the DNA is TGTGCCAGCACCAAAAACAGGGGGCGTTACGAGCAGTACTTC. Its protein is CASTKNRGRYEQYF.

This clone showed up just a few times. This chain links TRBV19 with TRBJ1-2; no definite D call. This CDR3 region has 12 residues. The V gene lost 5 bases and the J gene lost 3 bases, with 7 bases spanning the gap. Germline lookup yields CDR1 LNHDA and CDR2 SQIVND (reference sequence). CDR3 amino acids: CASSVSDYGYTF. CDR3 coding DNA: TGTGCCAGTAGTGTTTCAGACTATGGCTACACCTTC.

J is TRBJ2-3 and V is TRBV5-4; TRBD2 might be the D (5 bases). V was shortened by 7 bases and J by 5 bases, with 29 bases between the two germline ends. CDR3 length: 18 amino acids. In germline, CDR1 is SGHNT, CDR2 YYREEE (reference sequence). CDR3 in amino acids: CASFPASERALGVDTQYF. In nucleotides, the CDR3 is TGTGCCAGCTTCCCCGCGAGTGAGAGGGCCCTCGGTGTAGATACGCAGTATTTT.

The rearrangement joins TRBV7-9 to TRBJ2-2; perhaps TRBD2 as D (5 bases). The V end lost 3 bases, the J end lost 4 bases, and 9 bases lay between the germline ends. CDR1 is SEHNR and CDR2 is FQNEAQ in the germline V gene (reference sequence). This CDR3 has 14 amino acids. The CDR3 spells CASSLMGSTGELFF. Written as DNA, the CDR3 is TGTGCCAGCAGCTTGATGGGGAGCACCGGGGAGCTGTTTTTT.

This clone has only a few counts. V usage is TRBV6-1 and J usage is TRBJ1-4; D is uncertain. The germline V and J ends were trimmed by 5 bases and 3 bases, with 13 bases remaining between them. The V gene's germline CDR1 is MNHNS and CDR2 SASEGT. The CDR3 extends over 15 amino acids. The CDR3 DNA is TGTGCCAGCAGTTTGGAGGGAGGACCTAATGAAAAACTGTTTTTT. Translated, it gives CASSLEGGPNEKLFF.

The chain has TRBV6-5 and TRBJ1-2; 8 nucleotides agree with TRBD1. This CDR3 is built from 13 residues. Germline CDR1 MNHEY, CDR2 SVGAGI. J gave up 6 bases and V 6 bases, and 6 bases lay outside the gene matches. CDR3 DNA sequence: TGTGCCAGCAGGATGACAGGGGACCATGGCTACACCTTC. Translation: CASRMTGDHGYTF.

This chain joins TRBV29-1 and TRBJ1-4; TRBD1 aligns across 8 bases. Germline CDR1 SQVTM, CDR2 ANQGSEA. With 7 bases clipped from V and 8 bases from J, the junction kept 12 bases outside the gene matches. CDR3 length: 14 amino acids. CDR3 DNA sequence: TGCAGCGCTGACCCCGGACAGGGAGGGGAAAAACTGTTTTTT. As protein: CSADPGQGGEKLFF.

This chain connects TRBV7-9 to TRBJ2-7, with D uncertain. The ends were cut back, 2 bases at V and 3 bases at J, with 17 bases in the middle. CDR1 is SEHNR, CDR2 FQNEAQ, per germline (reference sequence). The CDR3 runs to 16 residues. The CDR3 DNA is TGTGCCAGCAGCTTAAGAGCGAACCGAAACGTCTACGAGCAGTACTTC. The encoded protein is CASSLRANRNVYEQYF. Complete variable domain (other parts from reference TRBV7-9 and TRBJ2-7): DTGVSQNPRHKITKRGQNVTFRCDPISEHNRLYWYRQTLGQGPEFLTYFQNEAQLEKSRLLSDRFSAERPKGSFSTLEIQRTEQGDSAMYLCASSLRANRNVYEQYFGPGTRLTVT.

The chain combines TRBV6-1 with TRBJ1-2; D perhaps matches TRBD1 (6 bases). CDR1 and CDR2 from the germline V gene are MNHNS and SASEGT. Trimming took off 2 bases at V and 3 bases at J, with 10 bases between the two ends. This CDR3 spans 14 amino acids. The CDR3 reads CASSESGQYYGYTF. CDR3 DNA sequence: TGTGCCAGCAGTGAAAGTGGACAGTACTATGGCTACACCTTC.

This sequence joins TRBV19 and TRBJ2-7; no reliable D call. Germline assignment: CDR1 LNHDA and CDR2 SQIVND (reference sequence). This CDR3 region has 14 residues. V gave up 3 bases and J gave up 2 bases, with 11 bases separating them. The CDR3 DNA reads as TGTGCCAGTAGTATCACCGGGTTAGCCTACGAGCAGTACTTC. Residues: CASSITGLAYEQYF.

V and J are TRBV9 and TRBJ2-3, with 9 nucleotides matching TRBD2. CDR1 SGDLS and CDR2 YYNGEE come from the germline V gene. The V gene end was trimmed by 0 bases and the J gene end by 4 bases; junction bases not matched to a gene: 12. The CDR3 consists of 18 residues. Written as DNA, the CDR3 is TGTGCCAGCAGCGTAGGCCCCTCCGCGGGGGGGAGTCCAGATACGCAGTATTTT. This codes for CASSVGPSAGGSPDTQYF.

This clone was recorded a few times. This chain uses TRBV7-9 with TRBJ1-5; 9 bases are shared with TRBD1. The CDR3 sequence is 14 residues long. Germline values: CDR1 SEHNR, CDR2 FQNEAQ (reference sequence). The ends lost 3 bases at V and 5 bases at J; junction bases unmatched: 2. The CDR3 region has the DNA TGTGCCAGCAGCTTGGGACAGGGTCATCAGCCCCAGCATTTT. Its protein product is CASSLGQGHQPQHF.

A single count supports this clone. The chain combines TRBV30 with TRBJ2-6, with TRBD1 identical over 12 bases. Germline trimming cut 3 bases from V and 4 bases from J; bases unmatched to any gene: 7. This CDR3 comprises 17 residues. Looked up from germline, CDR1 is GTSNPN and CDR2 is SVGIG (reference sequence). The CDR3 coding sequence is TGTGCCTGGAGGGCTGGGACAGGGGGCAGAGGGGCCAACGTCCTGACTTTC. Translated, it gives CAWRAGTGGRGANVLTF.

The gene calls are TRBV7-9 and TRBJ2-4; 7 positions agree with TRBD1. The CDR3 runs 13 residues. The junction had 4 bases not matched to a gene; V was cut back by 3 bases and J by 8 bases. Germline V gives CDR1 SEHNR, CDR2 FQNEAQ (reference sequence). The CDR3 bases are TGTGCCAGCAGCTTTGCAGGGGGTGACATTCAGTACTTC. This encodes CASSFAGGDIQYF.

The CDR3: CASSPGQATSYEQYF. In DNA, the CDR3 is TGTGCCAGCAGTCCCGGACAGGCGACCTCCTACGAGCAGTACTTC. The chain couples TRBV27 to TRBJ2-7; TRBD1 matches 7 bases. Germline V gene data show CDR1 as MNHEY and CDR2 as SMNVEV (reference sequence). CDR3 length: 15 amino acids. V dropped 5 bases and J dropped 0; count of bases not matched to a gene: 7.